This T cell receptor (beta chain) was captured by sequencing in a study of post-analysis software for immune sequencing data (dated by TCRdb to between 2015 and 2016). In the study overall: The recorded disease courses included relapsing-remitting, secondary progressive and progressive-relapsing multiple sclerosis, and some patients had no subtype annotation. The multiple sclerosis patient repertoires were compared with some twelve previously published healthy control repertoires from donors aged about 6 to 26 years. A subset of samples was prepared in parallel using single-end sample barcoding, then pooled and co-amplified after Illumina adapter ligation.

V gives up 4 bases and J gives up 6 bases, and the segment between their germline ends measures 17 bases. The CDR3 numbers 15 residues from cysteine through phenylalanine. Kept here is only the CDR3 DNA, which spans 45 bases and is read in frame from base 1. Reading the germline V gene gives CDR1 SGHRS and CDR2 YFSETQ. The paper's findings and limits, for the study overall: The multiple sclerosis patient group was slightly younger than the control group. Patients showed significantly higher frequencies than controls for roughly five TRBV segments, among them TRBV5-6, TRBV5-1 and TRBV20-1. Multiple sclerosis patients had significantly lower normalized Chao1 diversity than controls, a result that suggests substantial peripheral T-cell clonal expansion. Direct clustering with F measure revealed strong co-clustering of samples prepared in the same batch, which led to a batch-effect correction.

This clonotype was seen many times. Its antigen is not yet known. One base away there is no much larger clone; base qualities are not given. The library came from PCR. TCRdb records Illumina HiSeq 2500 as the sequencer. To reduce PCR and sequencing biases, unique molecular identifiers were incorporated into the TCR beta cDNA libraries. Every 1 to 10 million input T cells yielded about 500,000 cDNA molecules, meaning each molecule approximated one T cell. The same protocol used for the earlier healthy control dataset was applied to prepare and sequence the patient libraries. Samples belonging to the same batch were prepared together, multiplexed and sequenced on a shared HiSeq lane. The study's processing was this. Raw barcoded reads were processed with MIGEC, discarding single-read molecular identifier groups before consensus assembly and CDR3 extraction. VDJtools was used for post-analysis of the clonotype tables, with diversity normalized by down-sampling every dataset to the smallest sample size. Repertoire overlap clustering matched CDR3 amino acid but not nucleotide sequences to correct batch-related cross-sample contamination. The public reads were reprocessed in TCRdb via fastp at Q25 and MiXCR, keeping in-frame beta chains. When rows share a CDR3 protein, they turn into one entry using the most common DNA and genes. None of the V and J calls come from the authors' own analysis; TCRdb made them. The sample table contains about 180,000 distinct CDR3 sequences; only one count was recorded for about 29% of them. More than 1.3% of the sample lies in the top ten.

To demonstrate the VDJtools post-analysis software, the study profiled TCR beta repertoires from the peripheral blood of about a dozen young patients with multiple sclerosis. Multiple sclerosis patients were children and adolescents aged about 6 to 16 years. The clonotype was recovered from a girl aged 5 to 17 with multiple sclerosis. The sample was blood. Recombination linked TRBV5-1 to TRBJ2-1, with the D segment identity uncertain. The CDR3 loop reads CASSPHLGSSNEQFF. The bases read TGCGCCAGCAGCCCCCACCTGGGGTCCAGCAATGAGCAGTTCTTC.